These 20 T cell receptor beta chains came from one sample sequenced in a study of T cells expressing NK-cell markers. TCRdb reworked the 5' RACE reads into one entry per CDR3 protein, no DNA. Its clone listing holds 550,000 or so distinct CDR3 sequences. The sample taken for sequencing was blood T cells: a sorted CD56 or NKG2C T cell subset, CD4+ or CD8+ T cells, or bulk PBMC T cells (not recorded which). These receptors all come from a young man in good health.

The chain has TRBV5-1 and TRBJ1-2; TCRdb indicates TRBD1, and absent DNA this call remains unverified. The germline gives CDR1 SGHRS, CDR2 YFSETQ. The CDR3 is 16 amino acids. CDR3 sequence: CASSYTGARNHNGYTF.

The J gene is TRBJ2-7, the V gene TRBV14; the TRBD1 assignment by TCRdb is unverifiable without DNA. CDR3 length: 15 amino acids. The V gene's germline CDR1 is SGHDN and CDR2 FVKESK. The CDR3 loop is CASSQETPQGGEQYF.

This chain connects TRBV5-1 to TRBJ1-4. In germline, CDR1 is SGHRS, CDR2 YFSETQ. The CDR3 spans 13 residues. The CDR3 here is CASSIGYNEKLFF.

This rearrangement joins TRBV18 to TRBJ2-7; TCRdb gives TRBD1 as the D gene, but with no DNA this cannot be confirmed. CDR1 and CDR2 (germline): KGHSH, LQKENI. This CDR3 contains 14 residues. The CDR3 sequence: CASSPGTGVSEQYF.

The chain employs TRBV2 and TRBJ2-3; as DNA is missing, the TRBD2 call by TCRdb cannot be tested. The germline V gene encodes CDR1 SNHLY and CDR2 FYNNEI. The CDR3 sequence is 16 residues long. The CDR3 protein is CASSDTVAGITDTQYF.

CDR3 region: CASRPLGPNQPQHF. The J gene is TRBJ1-5, the V gene TRBV25-1. The CDR3 contains 14 residues. CDR1 and CDR2 (germline): MGHDK, SYGVNS.

The CDR3 here is CASSPPGLDTEAFF. The rearrangement uses TRBV14 and TRBJ1-1; absent DNA, TCRdb's TRBD1 call cannot be checked. The CDR3 covers 14 residues. Germline CDR1 is SGHDN and CDR2 is FVKESK.

The chain carries TRBV5-1 and TRBJ1-2; the TCRdb D gene call, TRBD1, has no DNA to confirm it. The CDR3 contains 15 residues. Germline CDR1 reads SGHRS; CDR2 reads YFSETQ. CDR3 residues: CASSLQGTAGDGYTF. The full variable domain, rest sourced from reference TRBV5-1 and TRBJ1-2, is KAGVTQTPRYLIKTRGQQVTLSCSPISGHRSVSWYQQTPGQGLQFLFEYFSETQRNKGNFPGRFSGRQFSNSRSEMNVSTLELGDSALYLCASSLQGTAGDGYTFGSGTRLTVV.

J is TRBJ1-5 and V is TRBV19; checking the TCRdb D call of TRBD1 is not possible without DNA. The CDR3 contains 12 residues. CDR1 and CDR2 (germline): LNHDA, SQIVND (reference sequence). CDR3 residues: CATTDRNQPQHF.

J is TRBJ1-4 and V is TRBV6-5; with no DNA, the TCRdb D assignment of TRBD1 cannot be verified. There are 14 residues in the CDR3. CDR1 and CDR2 from the germline V gene are MNHEY and SVGAGI. The CDR3 loop is CASRNRKMWEKLFF.

This chain links TRBV9 with TRBJ1-4; the TCRdb call, TRBD1, lacks DNA for checking. CDR3 length: 15 residues. Germline CDR1 SGDLS, CDR2 YYNGEE. CDR3 in amino acids: CASSERGRSNEKLFF.

CDR3 sequence: CATSDAGATEAFF. The genes are TRBV24-1 and TRBJ1-1; TCRdb's D call of TRBD1 is untestable without DNA. Germline CDR1 reads KGHDR; CDR2 reads SFDVKD. The length of the CDR3 is 13 residues.

V and J are TRBV6-2 or TRBV6-3 and TRBJ2-1; TCRdb selects TRBD2, and the lack of DNA leaves this call unchecked. Germline loops: CDR1 MNHEY, CDR2 SVGEGT. This CDR3 spans 17 amino acids. CDR3 loop: CASSYPPGLAGGSILFF.

The rearrangement joins TRBV27 to TRBJ1-2. CDR1 and CDR2 (germline): MNHEY, SMNVEV (reference sequence). The CDR3 has 12 residues. CDR3 loop: CASRAGSHGYTF.

The rearrangement uses TRBV18 and TRBJ2-5; TCRdb's D call of TRBD2 is untestable without DNA. CDR1 is KGHSH, CDR2 LQKENI, per germline. The CDR3 totals 18 residues. CDR3 in amino acids: CASSPPKGGAGVGETQYF.

The gene calls are TRBV20-1 and TRBJ2-1; lacking DNA, the TRBD2 call made by TCRdb goes unchecked. The CDR3 is 17 amino acids. The V gene's germline CDR1 is DFQATT and CDR2 SNEGSKA (reference sequence). CDR3 in amino acids: CSARDPSLARSYNEQFF.

The chain combines TRBV12-3 or TRBV12-4 with TRBJ1-1; TCRdb calls TRBD1, which cannot be checked without DNA. The CDR3 runs to 14 residues. The CDR3 reads CASSSGDTNTEAFF.

The rearrangement links TRBV20-1 to TRBJ2-7; TCRdb's D call, TRBD2, is unchecked because there is no DNA. CDR1 and CDR2 from the germline V gene are DFQATT and SNEGSKA (reference sequence). The CDR3 has 17 residues. CDR3 protein: CSASGAGRTSGTYEQYF.

J is TRBJ2-2 and V is TRBV10-1; there is no DNA to check the TCRdb D call of TRBD1. This CDR3 region has 14 residues. Germline CDR1 reads WNHNN; CDR2 reads SYGVQD (reference sequence). The CDR3 sequence is CASGTGGYTGELFF.

This chain connects TRBV5-1 to TRBJ1-4. Per the germline V gene, CDR1 is SGHRS and CDR2 is YFSETQ. CDR3 length equals 13 residues. The CDR3 spells CASSKDPGEKLFF.